This TCR beta chain was sequenced in a study of cytomegalovirus exposure and HLA in healthy donors (dated by TCRdb to the late 2010s). With regard to the full study: In an earlier analysis of some 550 of the donors, approximately 300 Gb of sequence data and 100 million or so unique TCR beta sequences from 150 million to 200 million T cells were reported. The study combined high-throughput TCR immunosequencing, statistical association of individual TCRs with disease status, and machine learning to predict cytomegalovirus infection status. Donor age, sex, ethnicity and CMV serostatus were collected together with the repertoire data. Among 300 to 500 genotyped donors of the cohort, an average of about 240,000 unique TCR beta nucleotide sequences was sequenced per donor, of which about 18% were non-productive. In a later analysis, previously published TCR beta repertoires from roughly 710 donors were re-analyzed and high-resolution HLA genotyping was added so that TCR occurrence patterns could be studied. Every discovery cohort repertoire had been produced on one sequencing platform. About 300 gigabases of sequencing data and tens of millions of unique TCR sequences were included in an early release covering 550 to 800 HLA-typed donors. In an earlier analysis of a few hundred of the donors, high-throughput TCR beta sequencing was used to judge whether each TCR beta V gene segment behaved as functional or pseudogenic. The study aimed to test whether cataloging public T cell receptors could reveal signatures of past pathogen exposure. Several DR-DQ haplotypes were handled as single units for association and clustering, since linkage in the cohort was strong. The number of donors typed differed by locus, with about 620-630 for A, B, C, DRB1 and DQB1, over 500 for DQA1, about 610 for DPA1, and 450 to 480 for DPB1. Rather than using new phenotypic data, the later analysis identified candidate immune exposures from TCR beta sequences and from how often those sequences occurred across donors. The T cell repertoires of around 730 subjects were profiled by immunosequencing and related to cytomegalovirus serostatus. Both class I and class II loci were covered by HLA typing, at four-digit resolution. A later genetic analysis used genome-wide SNP genotypes for about 65% of the roughly 700 donors, treating that subset as a discovery cohort. Besides the first cohort of more than 650 subjects, a separate validation cohort made up of 90 to 150 different subjects was used. Among the approximately 400 genotyped donors, about 83% belonged to the genetic ancestry cluster associated with self-reported Caucasian donors. Broader findings and caveats from the paper: A further reported finding was that TCR beta sequences accurately predicted the HLA-A and HLA-B alleles for most subjects in the first cohort. Compared with the approximately 720-donor mean, donors in an Asian-associated ancestry cluster had fewer N-insertions in productive TCRs, according to a later genetic analysis. A group of highly shared sequence variants was considered likely to be a technical artifact of the sequencing pipeline. In a later analysis, HLA-associated TCR beta chains showed more clonal expansion and lower generation probabilities than non-associated chains that were equally common. Most CMV-associated TCR beta chains appeared to be HLA-restricted in a later analysis, and the HLA associations seemed to be driven largely by CMV exposure. Broadly in line with IMGT annotations, most TCR beta V segments showed up in productive rearrangements about 90% or about 30% of the time in an earlier analysis of around 550 of the donors. Most TCR sequences were observed very rarely across donors, whereas some public TCRs were present in many individuals. Correlated functional status among segregating V segments might reflect linkage disequilibrium, but an unknown experimental factor could not be ruled out. This cohort had only TCR beta chains sequenced, and the lack of alpha or paired-chain data limited which features could be detected. When HLA alleles, especially DR and DQ, strongly co-occurred, attributing TCR associations to individual alleles was difficult. Because some donors lacked HLA typing at each locus, the association tests relied only on the typed subset. Cytomegalovirus status was reported to be diagnosed by the classifier with high specificity and sensitivity in both the original and validation cohorts. In vitro tests confirmed that three of the cytomegalovirus-associated TCR beta chains recognize cytomegalovirus antigens. The only immune exposure information available for the cohort was CMV serostatus. According to a later analysis, parvovirus B19, influenza, CMV and Epstein-Barr virus appeared linked to several top co-occurrence clusters. V-gene and J-gene trimming of TCR beta chains was associated with a missense DCLRE1C variant in a later genetic analysis, and the association was replicated in an independent cohort. In the study, some 180 TCR beta chains were listed as associated with cytomegalovirus. A later analysis found that TCR association rates varied across HLA loci, with DRB1 alleles showing the most associated TCRs and HLA-C alleles the fewest. Presence/absence analyses assumed roughly uniform sequencing depth across donors, an assumption that may not hold. The earlier analysis of 587 of the donors excluded some 15 rarely observed V segments, including chromosome 9 orphons, because counts were too low. Some IMGT-functional V segments, including TRBV6-2 and TRBV6-3, could not be distinguished by the 87-base-pair reads and were therefore excluded. Specific HLA alleles were associated with 15,000 to 20,000 TCR beta sequences at a false discovery rate of 0.05 in a later analysis. The authors suggested that the approach could potentially be extended to other disease states and immunological phenotypes.

The method was the immunoSEQ multiplex PCR assay. The multiplex PCR relied on a mix of 60 forward primers for TCR Vbeta segments and 13 reverse primers for TCR Jbeta segments. A multiplex PCR assay on genomic DNA amplified the CDR3 region of rearranged TCR beta genes. The amplified TCR beta libraries were sequenced on the Illumina HiSeq System as 87-base-pair reads. The study's own analysis went as follows. Across the 500 to 850 repertoires, a later analysis counted 80 million or so unique TCR beta chains, roughly 11 million of which were shared by at least two donors. A nearest-neighbor algorithm error-corrected the raw reads and collapsed the reads into unique sequences, merging closely related sequences to remove PCR and sequencing errors. CDR3 sequences were aligned to IMGT reference sequences to assign V, D and J gene segments. For a sequence to be retained, at least a six-nucleotide match to both a V gene segment and a J gene segment was required. Rearrangements were called productive when the CDR3 lacked stop codons and stayed in frame with V and J; all others were non-productive. CDR3 was defined by IMGT convention, running from the second conserved V-encoded cysteine to the conserved J-encoded phenylalanine. Sequences without an unambiguous match to a single V gene segment were excluded from the earlier analysis of approximately 600 of the donors. An earlier analysis of 587 of the donors classified V segments as functional when productive rearrangements were above 56.7% and as segregating when the standard deviation between donors was above 5%. A statistical classification framework was built for diagnosing cytomegalovirus status from the catalog of TCR beta chain sequences. V and J gene assignment, in a later analysis, came from comparing TCR nucleotide sequences with IMGT/GENE-DB human TR gene sequences. A later analysis assigned CDR3 sequences and most-parsimonious VDJ recombination scenarios with the TCRdist pipeline. In a later analysis, each TCR beta chain was defined by its CDR3 amino acid sequence together with its V-gene family, and reads lacking a unique V-gene family were excluded. In a later analysis, nearly 600 highly shared, low-generation-probability nucleotide sequences were removed to address suspected cross-contamination and a sequencing artifact. In a later analysis, a clonal expansion index was calculated for each public chain from normalized within-repertoire ranks of inferred template counts. In a later analysis, generation probabilities were computed with a VDJ recombination model fitted to out-of-frame rearrangements, and the resulting probabilities were checked against IGoR. In a later analysis, TCR-TCR, TCR-HLA and TCR-CMV co-occurrence was scored with hypergeometric tests, and a repertoire-size bias correction was applied to TCR pairs. False discovery rates were estimated in a later analysis by permuting HLA or CMV assignments 20 times. A later analysis grouped co-occurring TCRs with DBSCAN, adding TCRdist sequence similarity when clustering within HLA-allele-positive subsets. Repertoires with fewer than 30,000 or more than 120,000 public chains, plus five repertoires with anomalous nucleotide sharing, were excluded from co-occurrence clustering. This is the immuneACCESS table as TCRdb keeps it, with only in-frame sequences that have V and J called. A part of the clones is gone; compared with another copy, unresolved V genes explain less than half, and the rest is unexplained. V, J and clone size were drawn from that table, and D and trimming were deduced from the DNA. A total of roughly 100,000 clones appear in this sample, 79% of them only once. Of the sample, less than 5% is held by the ten largest clones.

The V and J ends are trimmed by 5 bases and 3 bases, leaving 13 bases between them. For CDR1 and CDR2, the germline V gene lists SGHAT and FQNNGV. The CDR3 runs 14 residues from the cysteine to the phenylalanine. Of all the DNA, just the CDR3 is kept, 42 bases in frame from base 1. The cohort consisted of some 730 healthy bone marrow donors. All cohort members were sampled while nominally healthy, although unrecorded immune exposures were likely present. The donor tested CMV seropositive, placing the donor among the 310 or so seropositive members of the cohort. A peripheral blood sample was collected from each donor, and TCR beta sequencing was performed on peripheral blood mononuclear cells. Genomic DNA was extracted from the blood cell samples with the Qiagen DNeasy Blood Extraction Kit. As to this clone: It lacks a known antigen. No much larger clone exists at a distance of one base, and base qualities are not known.

The rearranged segments are TRBV11-2 and TRBJ1-2; the D segment could be TRBD1, given 5 matching bases. The clonotype originates from a man in his fifties or sixties in good health and CMV-seropositive. The sample consisted of PBMCs. This receptor carries the CDR3 CASSGKDSYYGYTF. The DNA reads as follows: TGTGCCAGCAGCGGGAAAGACAGCTACTATGGCTACACCTTC.